This T cell receptor beta chain was sequenced in a study of blood T cells in healthy people across ages. Healthy Caucasians from Russia aged about 6 to 95 served as donors. The use of a sample-barcoded 5' primer and a J-beta primer mix characterized a second PCR of roughly 7 to 12 cycles. TCRdb reprocessed the 5' RACE reads with MiXCR, giving one entry per CDR3 protein. The sample holds approximately 700,000 distinct CDR3 sequences, 32% seen once. The specimen was blood. The receptor's source is a woman older than 75 in good health.

The CDR3 DNA is TGCGCCAGCAGCTTGGTCTACTACAATGAGCAGTTCTTC. Protein product: CASSLVYYNEQFF. The chain joins TRBV5-1 to TRBJ2-1; D uncertain. V was cut by 0 bases and J by 3 bases, with 4 bases left in between. In germline, CDR1 is SGHRS, CDR2 YFSETQ. There are 13 residues in the CDR3. Full variable domain (outside the CDR3, taken from reference TRBV5-1 and TRBJ2-1): KAGVTQTPRYLIKTRGQQVTLSCSPISGHRSVSWYQQTPGQGLQFLFEYFSETQRNKGNFPGRFSGRQFSNSRSEMNVSTLELGDSALYLCASSLVYYNEQFFGPGTRLTVL.